This entry describes one TCR beta chain. This clone was detected once. The specificity of this receptor is unknown. It has no much larger one-base neighbor in the sample; base qualities were not kept. The cohort consisted of 600 to 750 healthy bone marrow donors. Cohort members were all nominally healthy when sampled, although unrecorded immune exposures were likely present. The donor was CMV seropositive and belonged to the group of over 250 seropositive cohort members. A peripheral blood sample was collected from each donor, and TCR beta sequencing was performed on peripheral blood mononuclear cells. The Qiagen DNeasy Blood Extraction Kit was used to extract genomic DNA from the blood cell samples. The CDR3 starts with the cysteine, ends with the phenylalanine, and has 14 residues. Only the CDR3 DNA stays, 42 bases, in frame from base 1. V is reduced by 6 bases and J by 8 bases, leaving a spacing of 19 bases between them. From the germline V gene (reference sequence), CDR1 is MNHNY and CDR2 is SVGAGI.

This sample was taken from a study of cytomegalovirus exposure and HLA in healthy donors (dated by TCRdb to between 2016 and 2019). Study-level background: An earlier analysis of about 560 of the donors reported about 280 Gb of sequence data and some 110 million unique TCR beta sequences obtained from roughly 180 million T cells. An early release covering approximately 600 HLA-typed donors comprised about 300 gigabases of sequencing data and some 79 million unique TCR sequences. Of the 300 to 450 genotyped donors, approximately 83% fell in the genetic ancestry cluster associated with self-reported Caucasian donors. The study aimed to test whether signatures of past pathogen exposure could be identified by cataloging public T cell receptors. The study used immunosequencing to profile the T cell repertoires of some 600 subjects and linked those repertoires to cytomegalovirus serostatus. A separate validation cohort of 100 to 150 different subjects was used in addition to the 666-subject first cohort. The study combined high-throughput TCR immunosequencing, statistical association of individual TCRs with disease status, and machine learning to predict cytomegalovirus infection status. A later analysis re-examined previously published TCR beta repertoires from about 670 donors and added high-resolution HLA genotyping to investigate patterns of TCR occurrence. Rather than using new phenotypic data, the later analysis identified candidate immune exposures from TCR beta sequences and from how often those sequences occurred across donors. An earlier analysis of some 500 of the donors applied high-throughput TCR beta sequencing to assess whether each TCR beta V gene segment acted as functional or pseudogenic. Alongside the repertoire data, information on donor age, sex, ethnicity and CMV serostatus was compiled. Genome-wide SNP genotypes for about three fifths of the roughly 670 donors were used in a later genetic analysis, which treated that subset as a discovery cohort. Every discovery cohort repertoire had been produced on one sequencing platform. HLA typing covered class I and class II loci at four-digit resolution. The number of donors typed differed by locus, with 629-630 for A, B, C, DRB1 and DQB1, roughly 520 for DQA1, 600 to 610 for DPA1, and 400 to 490 for DPB1. Because of strong linkage in the cohort, roughly five DR-DQ haplotypes were treated as single units for association and clustering. Among some 400 genotyped donors of the cohort, an average of approximately 200,000 unique TCR beta nucleotide sequences was sequenced per donor, of which about 19% were non-productive.

What the authors observed across the whole study: The study listed approximately 150 TCR beta chains as associated with cytomegalovirus. According to a later analysis, most CMV-associated TCR beta chains appeared to be HLA-restricted, and the HLA associations seemed to be driven largely by CMV exposure. Most TCR sequences were seen in very few donors, while some public TCRs were found in many individuals. A further reported finding was that TCR beta sequences accurately predicted the HLA-A and HLA-B alleles for most subjects in the first cohort. Because the 87-base-pair reads could not distinguish some IMGT-functional V segments, including TRBV6-2 and TRBV6-3, those segments were excluded. An association between a missense DCLRE1C variant and V-gene and J-gene trimming of TCR beta chains was found in a later genetic analysis and replicated in an independent cohort. In a later analysis, around 15,000 TCR beta sequences were associated with specific HLA alleles at a false discovery rate of 0.05. When HLA alleles, especially DR and DQ, strongly co-occurred, TCR associations were difficult to assign to individual alleles. An earlier analysis of approximately 600 of the donors showed that most TCR beta V segments appeared in productive rearrangements either about 87% or about 30% of the time, which broadly matched IMGT annotations. In vitro tests confirmed that a few of the cytomegalovirus-associated TCR beta chains recognize cytomegalovirus antigens. Because HLA typing was missing for some donors at each locus, association tests included only the typed subset. Roughly uniform sequencing depth across donors was assumed in presence/absence analyses, although this assumption may not hold. This cohort had only TCR beta chains sequenced, and the lack of alpha or paired-chain data limited which features could be detected. In a later analysis, HLA-associated TCR beta chains showed more clonal expansion and lower generation probabilities than non-associated chains that were equally common. The classifier was reported to diagnose cytomegalovirus status with high specificity and sensitivity in both the original and validation cohorts. Because counts were too low, seventeen rarely observed V segments, including chromosome 9 orphons, were excluded from the earlier analysis of some 540 of the donors. Linkage disequilibrium might explain the correlated functional status among segregating V segments, but an unknown experimental factor could not be excluded. Several of the top co-occurrence clusters appeared to be linked to parvovirus B19, influenza, CMV and Epstein-Barr virus, according to a later analysis. It was suggested by the authors that the approach could potentially be generalized to other disease states and immunological phenotypes. A cluster of highly shared sequence variants was judged likely to represent a technical artifact of the sequencing pipeline. According to a later analysis, TCR association rates differed among HLA loci, with DRB1 alleles showing the most associated TCRs and HLA-C alleles showing the fewest. A later genetic analysis reported fewer N-insertions in productive TCRs among donors in an Asian-associated ancestry cluster than the roughly 700-donor mean. For the cohort, immune exposure information was limited to CMV serostatus.

The method was the immunoSEQ multiplex PCR assay. A mixture of 60 forward primers for TCR Vbeta segments and 13 reverse primers for TCR Jbeta segments was used in the multiplex PCR. The CDR3 region of rearranged TCR beta genes was amplified from genomic DNA with a multiplex PCR assay. The Illumina HiSeq System was used to sequence the amplified TCR beta libraries as 87-base-pair reads. The paper's processing steps were these. A later analysis tallied 70 million to 100 million unique TCR beta chains across the approximately 670 repertoires, and around 9.9 million of those chains were shared by two or more donors. Raw reads were error-corrected and collapsed into unique sequences by a nearest-neighbor algorithm in which closely related sequences were merged to remove PCR and sequencing errors. Alignment of CDR3 sequences to IMGT reference sequences was used to assign V, D and J gene segments. For a sequence to be retained, a match of at least six nucleotides to both a V gene segment and a J gene segment was required. A rearrangement was called productive if the CDR3 had no stop codons and remained in frame with V and J, and every other rearrangement was called non-productive. Following IMGT convention, CDR3 was defined as the stretch from the second conserved V-encoded cysteine to the conserved J-encoded phenylalanine. The earlier analysis of some 600 of the donors excluded sequences that lacked an unambiguous match to a single V gene segment. An earlier analysis of approximately 590 of the donors called V segments functional above 56.7% productive rearrangements and segregating when the between-donor standard deviation exceeded 5%. A statistical classification framework was built to diagnose cytomegalovirus status from the catalog of TCR beta chain sequences. In a later analysis, V and J genes were assigned by comparing TCR nucleotide sequences against IMGT/GENE-DB human TR gene sequences. Using the TCRdist pipeline, a later analysis assigned CDR3 sequences along with most-parsimonious VDJ recombination scenarios. In a later analysis, each TCR beta chain was defined by its CDR3 amino acid sequence together with its V-gene family, and reads without a unique V-gene family were excluded. As a way to deal with suspected cross-contamination and a sequencing artifact, a later analysis dropped roughly 620 nucleotide sequences that were highly shared and had low generation probability. A later analysis calculated a clonal expansion index for each public chain from normalized within-repertoire ranks of inferred template counts. Generation probabilities in a later analysis came from a VDJ recombination model fitted to out-of-frame rearrangements, and those results were checked against IGoR. A later analysis scored TCR-TCR, TCR-HLA and TCR-CMV co-occurrence with hypergeometric tests, applying a repertoire-size bias correction to TCR pairs. False discovery rates were estimated in a later analysis by permuting HLA or CMV assignments 20 times. In a later analysis, co-occurring TCRs were grouped with DBSCAN, and TCRdist sequence similarity was added when clustering was performed within HLA-allele-positive subsets. For co-occurrence clustering, repertoires with fewer than 30,000 or more than 120,000 public chains were excluded, along with five repertoires with anomalous nucleotide sharing. TCRdb provides this immuneACCESS table in a form limited to in-frame rearrangements. Some clones are lacking; in checked studies, under half of them reflect an unresolved V gene, and why the rest are absent is not known. For V, J and clone size, that table is used; D and trimming come from the DNA. The sample contains tens of thousands of clones, approximately 68% of them found a single time. Approximately 6.3% of the sample is in the top ten clones.

The sequencing sample was made of PBMCs. The chain was built from TRBV6-6 and TRBJ1-2; the D gene identity is not certain. The origin of this receptor is a boy between 10 and 17 years old in good health and CMV-seropositive. The CDR3 protein is CASSPSGRSGGYTF. The nucleotide sequence reads as follows: TGTGCCAGCAGCCCTTCTGGGAGGTCGGGGGGCTACACCTTC.